Detailed here is one T cell receptor (beta chain). Its antigen is still unknown. The input lacks base qualities; no much larger clone sits a single base away. Using the deep immunoSEQ assay, TCR CDR3 regions were amplified from genomic DNA by multiplex PCR. Extracted genomic DNA from each cell subset was spread evenly across all wells of several immunoSEQ 96-well plates, with each plate serving as a replicate. For unsorted PBMC, each replicate PCR was loaded with approximately 0.3 ug genomic DNA, equivalent to about 33,000 T cell genomes. Genomic DNA from unsorted PBMC was sequenced over ten immunoSEQ deep assay plates. The purified libraries were quantified using a Qubit 3.0 fluorometer, sized with a Bioanalyzer 2100, and then quantified again using the KAPA Library Quantification kit. Each immunoSEQ 96-well plate was sequenced on its own single-read 150-cycle Illumina NextSeq 550 flow cell. For the original study's pipeline: The immunoSEQ output contained only junctional sequences without quality scores, so filtering could not match that applied to full-length reads. To assign V/J genes and CDR3, sequences were annotated using PyIR, a Python wrapper for IgBLAST v1.9, with IMGT germline references. Reads were removed for weak V/J assignments (E-value above 1e-6), missing CDR3, stop codons, out-of-frame junctions, or ambiguous translated residues. V3J clonotypes were defined as sequences sharing the same inferred V gene, J gene, and CDR3 amino acid sequence. Percentage overlap between repertoires was calculated by dividing the number of shared unique clonotypes by the size of the smaller repertoire. Repertoire richness was assessed with RTK rarefaction, the Chao1 estimator, and Recon v2.1 estimates of unobserved clonotypes. This is the immuneACCESS table as TCRdb keeps it, with only in-frame sequences that have V and J called. A part of the clones is gone; compared with another copy, unresolved V genes explain less than half, and the rest is unexplained. V, J and clone size are taken as reported in that table, and D and trimming were inferred from the DNA itself. Within this sample are about 480,000 clones, with about four fifths of them counted one time only. Of the sample, approximately 13% falls within the top ten clones.

Healthy HIV-negative adults with no recently reported acute infections or vaccinations were included as donors. All donors were Caucasian adults living in Nashville, Tennessee, USA. In the unsorted samples, roughly 90 million PBMCs were counted, and genomic DNA was extracted using the QIAamp DNA Blood Mini kit. Blood was collected by leukapheresis, and PBMCs were isolated by Ficoll-Histopaque density gradient centrifugation and then cryopreserved in liquid nitrogen vapor phase. This specimen comes from a study of shared clonotypes between healthy human individuals (dated by TCRdb to about 2020). Regarding the complete study: The cohort included three men and a couple of women between 18 and 49 years of age. Blood TCR repertoires of five healthy adults were deeply sequenced to estimate repertoire size and the extent of clonotype sharing between individuals. Per donor, leukapheresis produced somewhere between about 0.94 and 8.9 billion PBMCs. To increase sequencing depth and limit assay-specific biases, different laboratories used diverse techniques to prepare libraries and sequence TCR repertoires. Study-wide conclusions, independent of this receptor: Only blood was sampled, and tissue TCR repertoires likely differ from those in blood. Based on pairwise subsampling, the degree of clonotype sharing among donors was expected to be affected by sequencing depth. Because the study included a small number of donors, the genetic and exposure-history diversity represented was limited.

The CDR3 numbers 18 residues from cysteine through phenylalanine. The entry retains the CDR3 DNA only, 54 bases that are in frame from base 1. Unmatched junction bases come to 15, with V trimmed by 4 bases and J by 4 bases. Taken from the germline V gene, the CDR1 and CDR2 loops are SGDLS and YYNGEE. The sequenced material came from PBMCs. The source of this sequence is a woman aged 40 to 50 in good health. Some clones in this sample may be carry-over from other donors' samples. The chain links TRBV9 with TRBJ1-4, with 8 bases in between that match TRBD1. The nucleotides are TGTGCCAGCAGCATCAGCCGCGACAGGGGAGATATTAATGAAAAACTGTTTTTT. It is translated as CASSISRDRGDINEKLFF. With the rest looked up from the reference TRBV9 and TRBJ1-4 genes rather than sequenced, the full variable domain is DSGVTQTPKHLITATGQRVTLRCSPRSGDLSVYWYQQSLDQGLQFLIQYYNGEERAKGNILERFSAQQFPDLHSELNLSSLELGDSALYFCASSISRDRGDINEKLFFGSGTQLSVL.